These T cell receptor beta chains were read from a single sample in a study of blood T cell repertoires in COVID-19. Assay used: immunoSEQ multiplex PCR; TCRdb lists only in-frame clones, some missing. The data contain hundreds of thousands of clones, around 91% of them singletons. Sequencing was done on a sample of PBMCs or T cells enriched from blood (not recorded which). The receptors here all came from a young woman with acute COVID-19. Both conserved end residues are part of each CDR3. The D gene is left open where the match is weak. Size values are once, few and many counts, or a class for expanded clones, and some rows have none.

abundance	d_gene	j_gene	v_gene	CDR3aa	CDR3nt
.	.	TRBJ1-5	TRBV19	CASSMAPNQPQHF	TGTGCCAGTAGTATGGCCCCAAATCAGCCCCAGCATTTT
.	TRBD1	TRBJ1-3	TRBV6-5	CASRPTGSSGNTIYF	TGTGCCAGCCGACCGACAGGGTCCTCTGGAAACACCATATATTTT
.	.	TRBJ2-7	TRBV19	CASSPGDLYVFDEQYF	TGTGCCAGTTCCCCGGGAGATCTGTACGTTTTCGACGAGCAGTACTTC
.	TRBD2	TRBJ2-3	TRBV5-1	CASKVSGRAMTDTQYF	TGCGCCAGCAAGGTTAGCGGGAGGGCGATGACAGATACGCAGTATTTT
.	TRBD1	TRBJ2-5	TRBV12-3/TRBV12-4	CASSRTGVKTQYF	TGTGCCAGCAGTCGGACAGGGGTGAAGACCCAGTACTTC
.	.	TRBJ2-5	TRBV6-5	CASSRQARDETQYF	TGTGCCAGCAGCCGACAAGCGCGGGATGAGACCCAGTACTTC
.	.	TRBJ1-1	TRBV19	CASTNRGLGTEAFF	TGTGCCAGTACCAATAGGGGTTTGGGCACTGAAGCTTTCTTT
.	.	TRBJ1-1	TRBV19	CASSIQPYRSAFF	TGTGCCAGTAGTATTCAGCCGTACAGGTCCGCTTTCTTT
.	.	TRBJ2-7	TRBV28	CASTTGYEQYF	TGTGCCAGCACAACCGGCTACGAGCAGTACTTC
.	TRBD2	TRBJ2-3	TRBV24-1	CFGGGTSGSGGIFTDTQYF	TGTTTCGGCGGGGGGACTAGCGGGAGTGGAGGGATCTTCACAGATACGCAGTATTTT
.	.	TRBJ2-7	TRBV28	CASSTQTGALYEQYF	TGTGCCAGCAGCACGCAAACGGGAGCTCTCTACGAGCAGTACTTC
.	.	TRBJ2-5	TRBV5-1	CASSFAGETQYF	TGCGCCAGCAGCTTTGCGGGTGAGACCCAGTACTTC
.	TRBD1	TRBJ1-5	TRBV2	CASNGQGGNQPQHF	TGTGCCAGCAATGGACAGGGTGGCAATCAGCCCCAGCATTTT
.	TRBD2	TRBJ2-3	TRBV19	CASSSSGDTDTQYF	TGTGCCAGTAGTTCTAGCGGGGATACAGATACGCAGTATTTT
.	TRBD2	TRBJ2-1	TRBV7-8	CASSSRLAGGVNQFF	TGTGCCAGCAGCTCACGACTAGCGGGAGGGGTCAATCAGTTCTTC
.	TRBD2	TRBJ2-7	TRBV19	CASSLVGRGSYEQYF	TGTGCCAGTAGTCTCGTCGGGAGGGGTTCCTACGAGCAGTACTTC
once	.	TRBJ1-2	TRBV27	CASSTNGGNYGYTF	TGTGCCAGCAGTACGAACGGCGGTAACTATGGCTACACCTTC
few	TRBD2	TRBJ2-2	TRBV4-2	CASSQDPTSGTSHTGELFF	TGTGCCAGCAGCCAAGATCCCACTAGCGGGACCAGCCACACCGGGGAGCTGTTTTTT
.	TRBD2	TRBJ2-2	TRBV4-1	CASSRGLAEANTGELFF	TGCGCCAGCAGCCGAGGACTAGCGGAAGCGAACACCGGGGAGCTGTTTTTT
once	.	TRBJ2-3	TRBV28	CASSFGGPSTDTQYF	TGTGCCAGCAGTTTTGGGGGCCCTAGCACAGATACGCAGTATTTT
.	TRBD1	TRBJ2-6	TRBV15	CATSRGQDGANVLTF	TGTGCCACCAGCAGGGGACAGGATGGGGCCAACGTCCTGACTTTC
.	TRBD1	TRBJ2-7	TRBV19	CASRRQGESYEQYF	TGTGCCAGTAGGCGACAGGGGGAATCCTACGAGCAGTACTTC
.	.	TRBJ2-3	TRBV5-1	CASSLARAGTTDTQYF	TGCGCCAGCAGCTTGGCCAGGGCGGGAACCACAGATACGCAGTATTTT
few	TRBD2	TRBJ2-3	TRBV6-2/TRBV6-3	CASSFGTSADTQYF	TGTGCCAGCAGTTTCGGGACTAGCGCAGATACGCAGTATTTT
.	TRBD1	TRBJ2-6	TRBV4-2	CASSEGQGVTGANVLTF	TGTGCCAGCAGCGAGGGACAGGGGGTCACCGGGGCCAACGTCCTGACTTTC
.	TRBD2	TRBJ2-3	TRBV6-5	CASSYGGVTDTQYF	TGTGCCAGCAGTTACGGGGGGGTCACAGATACGCAGTATTTT
once	TRBD2	TRBJ2-7	TRBV28	CASSLAPLAGGYPYEQYF	TGTGCCAGCAGTCTGGCCCCTTTGGCGGGAGGGTACCCCTACGAGCAGTACTTC
few	TRBD1	TRBJ1-2	TRBV7-8	CASSLGGTGGFYGYTF	TGTGCCAGCAGCTTAGGCGGGACAGGGGGCTTCTATGGCTACACCTTC
.	.	TRBJ2-5	TRBV29-1	CSVGRGTQETQYF	TGCAGCGTTGGGAGGGGTACCCAAGAGACCCAGTACTTC
.	TRBD1	TRBJ2-1	TRBV4-3	CASSQGTGTYNEQFF	TGCGCCAGCAGCCAGGGGACAGGGACCTACAATGAGCAGTTCTTC